This TCR beta chain came from a study of regulatory T cells in long-lasting Graves disease (dated by TCRdb to the early 2020s). In the study overall: Persistent Graves' disease was defined as antithyroid drug treatment for over 5 years with persistently positive TSH receptor autoantibodies. This study used TCR sequencing and RNA sequencing of peripheral blood to compare persistent Graves' disease patients against newly diagnosed Graves' disease patients. The study took place in China and was registered as a clinical trial. A total of around 35 samples underwent TCR sequencing, from about 13 patients with persistent Graves' disease and 20 patients with newly diagnosed Graves' disease. In the clinical cohort, patients with persistent Graves' disease had used antithyroid drugs for an average of roughly 10 years. Findings and caveats that apply to the study as a whole: Persistent patients shared more public clonotypes among themselves (around 3,000) than newly diagnosed patients did (roughly 920). Sequencing and analysis were limited to the TCR beta chain. The authors acknowledged the small sample size as a limitation that may reduce accuracy. Peripheral blood alone was examined, since thyroid tissue, which constituted the primary lesion, could not be accessed. Persistent Graves' disease patients showed lower TCR Shannon entropy and fewer highly expanded clones than newly diagnosed patients, suggesting clonal expansion. Preferential use of TRBV28, TRBJ1-2 and TRBJ2-5 was observed in persistent disease, whereas TRBV20-1 and TRBJ2-1 were favored in newly diagnosed disease.

Libraries were built with multiplex PCR. Sequencing was carried out with an Illumina HiSeq 4000. TCR beta libraries were built with iRepertoire HTBI primers and Arm-PCR amplification of CDR3 regions. Before sequencing, the PCR products underwent gel purification. The paper's processing steps were these. Gene usage analysis of CDR3 amino acid clonotypes used the roughly 60 TRBV and 14 TRBJ segments found across samples. COPE and FqMerger were used to merge filtered high-quality paired reads into contigs. BLAST was used to align contigs to the IMGT TRBV, TRBD and TRBJ reference genes, and CDR3 was defined following IMGT. Clonotypes above 0.1% frequency were classified as highly expanded clones. Repertoire diversity was measured by Shannon entropy, and V-J evenness by the Gini coefficient. Clonotypes shared by more than one individual were considered public. TCRdb reanalyzed the raw reads on its own, using fastp at Q25 for trimming and MiXCR for clone calling, and kept in-frame beta chains. Rows matching on CDR3 protein sequence are summarized as one entry with the most common DNA and genes. The V and J calls and clone size come from TCRdb's table, not from the authors' own analysis. The sample yields 500,000 to 700,000 distinct CDR3 sequences; 30% were counted once. The top ten constitute 40% to 50% of the sample.

Concerning this clonotype: The antigen this receptor binds is unknown. No qualities accompany the bases; no much larger clone lies one base away.

Inclusive of the bounding cysteine and phenylalanine, the CDR3 is 13 residues long. Only the CDR3 region is kept as DNA, spanning 39 bases read in frame from base 1. Trimming costs V 0 bases and J 3 bases, and their ends lie 6 bases apart. The germline V gene (reference sequence) supplies CDR1 LNHNV and CDR2 YYDKDF. Interpreted using the paper, the time point label stands for: persistent/refractory GD, antithyroid drugs over 5 years with positive TRAb. RNA was extracted from PBMCs in TRIzol for both TCR sequencing and RNA sequencing. The diagnosis of Graves' disease followed American Thyroid Association guidelines. Patients for the study were recruited at an endocrinology department in Xi'an, China. Each patient gave 7.5 to 10 milliliters of peripheral blood, collected in an EDTA anticoagulant tube. Ficoll Paque Plus density gradient separation was used to isolate PBMCs, and no further T cell sorting was performed. RNA quality was checked with an Agilent 2100 Bioanalyzer and agarose gel, and concentration with a NanoDrop 2000.

The receptor chain draws on TRBV15 and TRBJ2-7; TRBD1 could be the D gene, as 6 bases match. This TCR derives from a female donor with Graves disease. Sequences were derived from peripheral blood mononuclear cells (PBMCs), sampled when the disease was refractory, from a patient treated with antithyroid drugs. This receptor has the CDR3 CATSREDSYEQYF. The DNA reads TGTGCCACCAGCAGAGAGGACAGCTACGAGCAGTACTTC.